Following are 3 T cell receptor beta chains from one sample sequenced in a study of OX40 agonist ivuxolimab in advanced cancers. The assay was immunoSEQ multiplex PCR, and TCRdb's table has in-frame clones only and misses some. The data contain 82,000 or so clones, roughly 92% of them singletons. This material consisted of CD4+ or CD8+ T cells sorted from blood, taken in a trial of the OX40 agonist ivuxolimab. Receptor source: an adult with an advanced solid tumor such as melanoma, head and neck, liver or kidney cancer.

This chain connects TRBV19 to TRBJ2-2, with D maybe TRBD1 (6 bases). V was trimmed by 5 bases and J by 2 bases, leaving 12 bases between them. CDR1 and CDR2 (germline): LNHDA, SQIVND (reference sequence). The CDR3 spans 15 residues. The CDR3: CASSAGTLNTGELFF. The CDR3 coding sequence is TGTGCCAGTAGTGCCGGGACACTAAACACCGGGGAGCTGTTTTTT.

The V and J genes are TRBV14 and TRBJ2-5, with no clear D. Germline CDR1 is SGHDN and CDR2 is FVKESK. This CDR3 is built from 12 residues. Deletions cut 3 bases from V and 0 bases from J, with 2 bases between. The CDR3 here is CASSHYQETQYF. CDR3 bases: TGTGCCAGCAGCCACTACCAAGAGACCCAGTACTTC. Supplemented by reference TRBV14 and TRBJ2-5, the full variable domain reads EAGVTQFPSHSVIEKGQTVTLRCDPISGHDNLYWYRRVMGKEIKFLLHFVKESKQDESGMPNNRFLAERTGGTYSTLKVQPAELEDSGVYFCASSHYQETQYFGPGTRLLVL.

V and J are TRBV9 and TRBJ2-7; 7 nucleotides line up with TRBD1. This CDR3 has 14 amino acids. CDR1 SGDLS and CDR2 YYNGEE come from the germline V gene. The trim removed 10 bases at V and 5 bases at J, leaving 15 bases unmatched. Written as DNA, the CDR3 is TGTGCCCCAGGGAAGGGGGCGGATGAAGACGAGCAGTACTTC. Translating gives CAPGKGADEDEQYF.